This T cell receptor beta chain was captured in a study of blood T cell repertoires in COVID-19. Whole-study context: The United States, Italy and Spain were the sources of the acute and convalescent COVID-19 samples. T cells, B-cell-depleted T cells, or PBMCs provided the cDNA or gDNA that served as material.

Germline V gene lookup returns CDR1 MDHEN and CDR2 SYDVKM. This CDR3 has 15 residues. The trim removed 6 bases at V and 1 base at J, leaving 7 bases unmatched. In the study's own analysis: Reference gene primers were amplified, and this amplification served to estimate nucleated cell counts. TCRdb's table, derived via immunoSEQ multiplex PCR, lists solely in-frame clones and lacks some. That table furnishes V, J and clone size, whereas the DNA furnished D and trimming. The sample records 250,000 to 300,000 clones, about 81% being singletons. Enrollees, about 18 to 95 years old, lived in 24 US areas. The rearrangement joins TRBV28 to TRBJ1-1, with 8 bases lining up with TRBD1. The sequencing input was PBMCs or T cells enriched from blood (not recorded which). This TCR was sampled from a young man with acute COVID-19. CDR3 DNA: TGTGCCAGCAGCATCTCCGGGACAGGGAACACTGAAGCTTTCTTT. This encodes CASSISGTGNTEAFF. Full variable domain (rest looked up from reference TRBV28 and TRBJ1-1): DVKVTQSSRYLVKRTGEKVFLECVQDMDHENMFWYRQDPGLGLRLIYFSYDVKMKEKGDIPEGYSVSREKKERFSLILESASTNQTSMYLCASSISGTGNTEAFFGQGTRLTVV.